One sample yielded the 19 T cell receptor beta chains listed below, sequenced in a study of blood T cell repertoires in COVID-19. This table comes from immunoSEQ multiplex PCR, and its TCRdb copy is limited to in-frame clones, with some not included. The data contain approximately 210,000 clones, around 82% of them singletons. Sequencing was done on a sample of peripheral blood. The origin of the receptors is a woman aged 40 to 49 with acute or convalescent COVID-19.

This clone has more than one count but fewer than ten. V is TRBV29-1 and J is TRBJ2-1; the match to TRBD2 covers 7 bases. The CDR3 totals 14 residues. CDR1 and CDR2 (germline): SQVTM, ANQGSEA. V was clipped by 6 bases and J by 4 bases; unmatched bases: 9. The CDR3: CSVVIAGTYNEQFF. The DNA of the CDR3 is TGCAGCGTCGTAATAGCGGGCACTTACAATGAGCAGTTCTTC.

The chain joins TRBV27 to TRBJ2-7, with D maybe TRBD2 (5 bases). CDR3 size: 13 residues. Trimming took off 3 bases at V and 0 bases at J, with 6 bases between the two ends. Germline CDR1 reads MNHEY; CDR2 reads SMNVEV (reference sequence). CDR3 protein: CASSFGGSYEQYF. The DNA of the CDR3 is TGTGCCAGCAGTTTCGGAGGCTCCTACGAGCAGTACTTC.

The V call is TRBV6-6, the J call TRBJ1-1; 7 positions match TRBD1. The length of the CDR3 is 13 residues. With V trimmed by 7 bases and J by 5 bases, 7 bases remained unmatched. Germline V gene data show CDR1 as MNHNY and CDR2 as SVGAGI (reference sequence). As DNA, the CDR3 is TGTGCCAGCAATTATAGGGGGCTTACTGAAGCTTTCTTT. This encodes CASNYRGLTEAFF.

The V call is TRBV10-2, the J call TRBJ1-3; no firm D call. The CDR3 is made up of 16 amino acids. Germline assignment: CDR1 WSHSY and CDR2 SAAADI. V was trimmed by 0 bases and J by 0 bases, leaving 9 bases between them. CDR3 nucleotide sequence: TGCGCCAGCAGTGAGTCAGGCGGCAGCTCTGGAAACACCATATATTTT. It codes for CASSESGGSSGNTIYF.

The chain employs TRBV5-1 and TRBJ2-7; 13 nucleotides match TRBD2. Germline V gives CDR1 SGHRS, CDR2 YFSETQ. With 4 bases clipped from V and 3 bases from J, the junction kept 7 bases outside the gene matches. The CDR3 has 16 amino acids. This chain's CDR3 is CASSPGLAGLDYEQYF. The CDR3 bases are TGCGCCAGCAGCCCGGGACTAGCGGGGCTCGACTACGAGCAGTACTTC.

The chain joins TRBV18 to TRBJ2-7; D remains unclear. The germline V and J ends were trimmed by 2 bases and 0 bases, with 11 bases remaining between them. CDR1 KGHSH and CDR2 LQKENI come from the germline V gene. The CDR3 is made up of 15 amino acids. This CDR3 is CASSPTSRDSYEQYF. In DNA, the CDR3 is TGTGCCAGCTCACCAACCTCAAGAGACTCCTACGAGCAGTACTTC.

This clone was seen a handful of times. The V and J genes are TRBV30 and TRBJ1-5, with a possible D match to TRBD1 (6 bases). This CDR3 contains 13 residues. Germline V gene sequence: CDR1 GTSNPN, CDR2 SVGIG (reference sequence). Trimming pared 3 bases from V and 7 bases from J, leaving 13 bases between. CDR3 residues: CAWSVGARQPQHF. The CDR3 DNA follows: TGTGCCTGGAGCGTGGGGGCTCGACAGCCCCAGCATTTT.

This chain connects TRBV5-1 to TRBJ2-2, with TRBD1 matching over 7 bases. This CDR3 contains 15 residues. Trimming took 4 bases from V and 1 from J; bases not matched to a gene: 4. Germline V gives CDR1 SGHRS, CDR2 YFSETQ. CDR3 coding DNA: TGCGCCAGCAGCGCAGGACAGGAGAACACCGGGGAGCTGTTTTTT. Translating gives CASSAGQENTGELFF.

The chain employs TRBV10-3 and TRBJ1-1; 10 bases agree with TRBD1. Germline CDR1 ENHRY, CDR2 SYGVKD. This CDR3 is 15 amino acids long. The V and J ends lost 2 bases and 7 bases, in that order; junction bases with no gene match: 7. The CDR3 loop reads CAISERDRGMNEAFF. The CDR3 DNA reads TGTGCCATCAGTGAGCGGGACAGGGGAATGAATGAAGCTTTCTTT.

This clone was seen just once. This chain joins TRBV7-3 and TRBJ2-5, with 7 bases aligning to TRBD1. The CDR3 spans 14 residues. Germline CDR1 SGHTA, CDR2 FQGTGA. Unmatched junction bases numbered 6, after V lost 5 bases and J lost 3 bases. CDR3 region: CASSLTGQKETQYF. DNA for the CDR3: TGTGCCAGCAGCCTGACGGGACAGAAAGAGACCCAGTACTTC. Complete variable domain (other parts from reference TRBV7-3 and TRBJ2-5): GAGVSQTPSNKVTEKGKYVELRCDPISGHTALYWYRQSLGQGPEFLIYFQGTGAADDSGLPNDRFFAVRPEGSVSTLKIQRTERGDSAVYLCASSLTGQKETQYFGPGTRLLVL.

The V call is TRBV7-2, the J call TRBJ2-3; the match to TRBD2 covers 8 bases. J was trimmed by 2 bases and V by 0 bases; bases with no gene match: 7. Looked up from germline, CDR1 is SGHTA and CDR2 is FQGNSA. The CDR3 runs 17 residues. In DNA form, the CDR3 reads TGTGCCAGCAGCTTAGCTCCAGCGGGAGCCCCCACAGATACGCAGTATTTT. It is translated as CASSLAPAGAPTDTQYF.

The CDR3 nucleotides are TGTGCCATCAGTGAGTCGAGTCCCTTTATGAACACTGAAGCTTTCTTT. Its translation is CAISESSPFMNTEAFF. V is TRBV10-3 and J is TRBJ1-1; no firm D call. Per the germline V gene, CDR1 is ENHRY and CDR2 is SYGVKD. V lost 0 bases, J lost 0 bases, and 11 bases lay in between. The CDR3 sequence is 16 residues long.

J is TRBJ2-7 and V is TRBV27; TRBD1 aligns across 10 bases. CDR1 and CDR2 (germline): MNHEY, SMNVEV (reference sequence). V lost 7 bases and J lost 1; bases outside the gene matches: 10. The CDR3 has 16 amino acids. CDR3 coding DNA: TGTGCCAGCAAGAACCCGGGACAGGGGATATCCTACGAGCAGTACTTC. Translating it yields CASKNPGQGISYEQYF.

The chain employs TRBV10-2 and TRBJ2-1; the D gene is possibly TRBD2 (5 bases). V lost 10 bases to trimming and J lost 0 bases, with 13 bases between them. Germline values: CDR1 WSHSY, CDR2 SAAADI. The CDR3 sequence is 14 residues long. The CDR3, as DNA: TGCGCCACAAGGGAGCCCTCCTCCTACAATGAGCAGTTCTTC. Protein product: CATREPSSYNEQFF.

The chain uses TRBV15 and TRBJ2-2; maybe TRBD1 (6 bases). CDR1 LNHNV and CDR2 YYDKDF come from the germline V gene (reference sequence). V was pared by 0 bases and J by 6 bases, with 11 bases between. CDR3 length equals 15 residues. The CDR3 sequence: CATSRERQGPGELFF. The DNA of the CDR3 is TGTGCCACCAGCAGAGAGCGGCAGGGGCCCGGGGAGCTGTTTTTT.

The chain is built from TRBV7-2 and TRBJ2-1; tentative D call: TRBD2 (5 bases). Germline lookup yields CDR1 SGHTA and CDR2 FQGNSA. CDR3 length: 13 residues. V lost 4 bases and J 10 bases, leaving 14 bases between the germline ends. In DNA, the CDR3 is TGTGCCAGCAGCTCCCGGACTGGAAAGGAGCAGTTCTTC. Amino acid sequence: CASSSRTGKEQFF.

The gene calls are TRBV11-2 and TRBJ2-1; perhaps TRBD1 as D (5 bases). Germline-derived CDR1 and CDR2 are SGHAT and FQNNGV. CDR3 size: 12 residues. V lost 6 bases to trimming and J lost 7 bases, with 10 bases between them. For the CDR3, the DNA is TGTGCCAGCAGGGACATTGCAAATGAGCAGTTCTTC. It specifies CASRDIANEQFF. Complete variable domain (other parts from reference TRBV11-2 and TRBJ2-1): EAGVAQSPRYKIIEKRQSVAFWCNPISGHATLYWYQQILGQGPKLLIQFQNNGVVDDSQLPKDRFSAERLKGVDSTLKIQPAKLEDSAVYLCASRDIANEQFFGPGTRLTVL.

The chain uses TRBV5-1 and TRBJ1-6, with unresolved D. This CDR3 comprises 14 residues. CDR1 SGHRS and CDR2 YFSETQ come from the germline V gene. V dropped 5 bases and J dropped 5 bases, with 11 bases sitting between them. This CDR3 reads CASRQTTDNSPLHF. CDR3 DNA: TGCGCCAGCAGACAGACAACCGATAATTCACCCCTCCACTTT.

V usage is TRBV3-1 (or the pseudogene TRBV3-2) and J usage is TRBJ2-5; 7 bases align to TRBD2. The ends lost 4 bases at V and 5 bases at J; junction bases unmatched: 4. CDR3 length: 13 amino acids. Germline V lookup: CDR1 LGHDT, CDR2 YNNKEL (reference sequence). The CDR3: CASSPLATETQYF. The CDR3 DNA follows: TGTGCCAGCAGCCCACTAGCGACTGAGACCCAGTACTTC.